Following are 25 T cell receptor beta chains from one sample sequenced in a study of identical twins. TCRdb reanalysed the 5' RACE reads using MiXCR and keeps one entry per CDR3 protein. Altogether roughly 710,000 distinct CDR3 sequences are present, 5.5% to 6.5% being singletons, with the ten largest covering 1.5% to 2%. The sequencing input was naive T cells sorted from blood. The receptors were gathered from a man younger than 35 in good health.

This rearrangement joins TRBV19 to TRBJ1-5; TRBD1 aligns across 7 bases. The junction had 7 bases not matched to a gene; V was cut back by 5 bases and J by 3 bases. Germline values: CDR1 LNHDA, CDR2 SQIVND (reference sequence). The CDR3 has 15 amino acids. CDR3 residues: CASSAQGQNNQPQHF. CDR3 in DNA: TGTGCCAGTAGTGCCCAGGGACAGAACAATCAGCCCCAGCATTTT.

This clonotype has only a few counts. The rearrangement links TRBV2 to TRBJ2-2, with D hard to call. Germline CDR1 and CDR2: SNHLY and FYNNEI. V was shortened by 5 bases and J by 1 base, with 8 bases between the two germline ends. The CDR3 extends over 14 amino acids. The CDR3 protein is CASSLPQNTGELFF. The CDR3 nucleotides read TGTGCCAGCAGTCTACCGCAGAACACCGGGGAGCTGTTTTTT.

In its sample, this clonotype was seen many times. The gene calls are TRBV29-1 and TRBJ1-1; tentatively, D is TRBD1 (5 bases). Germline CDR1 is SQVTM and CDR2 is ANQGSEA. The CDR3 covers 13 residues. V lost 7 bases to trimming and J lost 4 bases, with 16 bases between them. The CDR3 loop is CSAEEGWGTEAFF. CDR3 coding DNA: TGCAGCGCCGAGGAGGGGTGGGGCACTGAAGCTTTCTTT.

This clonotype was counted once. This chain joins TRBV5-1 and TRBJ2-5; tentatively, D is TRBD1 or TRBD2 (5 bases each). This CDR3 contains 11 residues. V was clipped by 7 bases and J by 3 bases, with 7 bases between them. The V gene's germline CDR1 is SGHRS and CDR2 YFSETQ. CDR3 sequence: CASGTEETQYF. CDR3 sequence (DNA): TGCGCCAGCGGGACCGAAGAGACCCAGTACTTC.

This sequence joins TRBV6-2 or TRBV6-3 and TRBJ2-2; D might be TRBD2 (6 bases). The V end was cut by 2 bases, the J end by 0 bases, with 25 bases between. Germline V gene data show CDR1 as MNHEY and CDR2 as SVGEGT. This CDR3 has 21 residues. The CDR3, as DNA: TGTGCCAGCAGTTACATCCCCAGACTAGTCCCCCTCTTTCCGAACACCGGGGAGCTGTTTTTT. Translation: CASSYIPRLVPLFPNTGELFF.

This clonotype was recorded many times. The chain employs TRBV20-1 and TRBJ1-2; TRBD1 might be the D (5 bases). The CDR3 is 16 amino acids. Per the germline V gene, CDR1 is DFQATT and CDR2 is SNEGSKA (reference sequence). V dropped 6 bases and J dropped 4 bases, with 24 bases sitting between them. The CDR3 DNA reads TGCAGTGCCCACATTACGGGCCTGGACAACCTCTATGGCTACACCTTC. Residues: CSAHITGLDNLYGYTF.

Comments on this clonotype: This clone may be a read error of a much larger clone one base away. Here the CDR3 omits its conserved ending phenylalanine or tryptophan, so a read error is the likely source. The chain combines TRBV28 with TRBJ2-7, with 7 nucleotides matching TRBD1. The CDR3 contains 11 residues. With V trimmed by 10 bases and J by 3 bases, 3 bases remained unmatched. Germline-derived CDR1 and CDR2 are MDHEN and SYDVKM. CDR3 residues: CAIDRVYEQYI. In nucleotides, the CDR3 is TGTGCCATTGACAGGGTCTACGAGCAGTACATC.

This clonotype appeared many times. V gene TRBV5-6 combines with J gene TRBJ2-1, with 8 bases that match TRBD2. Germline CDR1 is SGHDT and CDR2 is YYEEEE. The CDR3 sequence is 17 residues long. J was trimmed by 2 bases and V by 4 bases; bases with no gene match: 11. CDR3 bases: TGTGCCAGCAGCCCGGGGGGGCTCGCGGGACCCTACAATGAGCAGTTCTTC. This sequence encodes CASSPGGLAGPYNEQFF. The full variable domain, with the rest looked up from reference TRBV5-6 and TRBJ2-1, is DAGVTQSPTHLIKTRGQQVTLRCSPKSGHDTVSWYQQALGQGPQFIFQYYEEEERQRGNFPDRFSGHQFPNYSSELNVNALLLGDSALYLCASSPGGLAGPYNEQFFGPGTRLTVL.

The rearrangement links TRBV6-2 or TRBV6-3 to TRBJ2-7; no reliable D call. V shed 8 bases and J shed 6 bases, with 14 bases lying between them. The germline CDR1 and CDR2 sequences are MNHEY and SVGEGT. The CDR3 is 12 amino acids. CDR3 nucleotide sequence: TGTGCCAGCGCCCAAACCGCCGGCGAGCAGTACTTC. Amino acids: CASAQTAGEQYF.

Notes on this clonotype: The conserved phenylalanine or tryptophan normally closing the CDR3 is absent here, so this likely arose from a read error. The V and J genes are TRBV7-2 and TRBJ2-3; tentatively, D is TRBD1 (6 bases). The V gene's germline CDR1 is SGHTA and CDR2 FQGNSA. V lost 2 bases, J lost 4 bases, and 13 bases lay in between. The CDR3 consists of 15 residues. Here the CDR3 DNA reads TGTGCCAGCAGCTTACCCGAGGGGGTCGCAGATACGCAGTATTAT. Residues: CASSLPEGVADTQYY.

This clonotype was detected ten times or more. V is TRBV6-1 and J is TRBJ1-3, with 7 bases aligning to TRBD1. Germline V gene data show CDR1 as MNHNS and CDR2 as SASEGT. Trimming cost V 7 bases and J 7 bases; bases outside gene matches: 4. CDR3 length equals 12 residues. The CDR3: CASTGQRNTIYF. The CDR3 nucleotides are TGTGCCAGCACGGGACAGCGGAACACCATATATTTT.

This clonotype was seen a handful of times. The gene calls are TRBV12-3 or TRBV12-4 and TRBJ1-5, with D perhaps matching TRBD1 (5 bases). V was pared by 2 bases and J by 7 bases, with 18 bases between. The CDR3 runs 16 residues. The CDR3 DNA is TGTGCCAGCAGTTTATTTGGGACTGTAGAGGGACAGCCCCAGCATTTT. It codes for CASSLFGTVEGQPQHF.

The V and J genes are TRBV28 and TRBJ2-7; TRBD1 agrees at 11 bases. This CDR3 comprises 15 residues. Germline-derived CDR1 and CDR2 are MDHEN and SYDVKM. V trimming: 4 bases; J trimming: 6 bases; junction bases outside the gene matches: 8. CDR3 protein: CASSSSGTGGGEQYF. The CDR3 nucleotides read TGTGCCAGCAGTTCGTCCGGGACAGGGGGTGGCGAGCAGTACTTC.

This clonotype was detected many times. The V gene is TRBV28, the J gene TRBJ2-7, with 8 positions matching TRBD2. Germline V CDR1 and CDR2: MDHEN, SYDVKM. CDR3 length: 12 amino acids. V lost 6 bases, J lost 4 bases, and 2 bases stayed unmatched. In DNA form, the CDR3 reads TGTGCCAGCAGGGTAGCGGGATACGAGCAGTACTTC. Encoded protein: CASRVAGYEQYF.

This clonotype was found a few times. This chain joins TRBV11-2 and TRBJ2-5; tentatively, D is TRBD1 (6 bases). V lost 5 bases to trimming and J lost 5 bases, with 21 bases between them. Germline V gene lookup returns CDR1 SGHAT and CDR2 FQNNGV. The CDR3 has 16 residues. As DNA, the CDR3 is TGTGCCAGCAGCACCCTCTGGACAGCCGAGGGGGAGACCCAGTACTTC. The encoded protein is CASSTLWTAEGETQYF.

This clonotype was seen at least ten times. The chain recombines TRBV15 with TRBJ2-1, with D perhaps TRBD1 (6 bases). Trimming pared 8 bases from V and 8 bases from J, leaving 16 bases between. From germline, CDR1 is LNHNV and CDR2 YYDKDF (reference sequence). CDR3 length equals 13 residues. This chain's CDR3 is CATSLPRGDEQFF. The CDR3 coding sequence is TGTGCCACCTCCCTCCCCAGGGGCGATGAGCAGTTCTTC.

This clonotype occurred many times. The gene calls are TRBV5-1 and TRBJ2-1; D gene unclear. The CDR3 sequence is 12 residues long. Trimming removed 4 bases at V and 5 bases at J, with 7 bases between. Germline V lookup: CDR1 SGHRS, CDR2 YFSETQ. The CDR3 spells CASSANNNEQFF. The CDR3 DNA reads TGCGCCAGCAGCGCAAACAACAATGAGCAGTTCTTC.

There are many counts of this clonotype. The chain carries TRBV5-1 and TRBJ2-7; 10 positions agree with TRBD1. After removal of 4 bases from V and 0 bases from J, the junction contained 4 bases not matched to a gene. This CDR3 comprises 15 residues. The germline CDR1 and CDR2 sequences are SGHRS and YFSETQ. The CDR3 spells CASSGGQGGSYEQYV. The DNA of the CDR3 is TGCGCCAGCAGCGGTGGACAGGGGGGCTCCTACGAGCAGTACGTC.

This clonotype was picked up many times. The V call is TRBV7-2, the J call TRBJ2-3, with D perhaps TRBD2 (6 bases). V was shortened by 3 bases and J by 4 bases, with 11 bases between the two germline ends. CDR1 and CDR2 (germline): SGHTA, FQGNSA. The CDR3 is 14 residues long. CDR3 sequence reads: CASSLTRNADTQYF. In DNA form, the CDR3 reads TGTGCCAGCAGCTTGACTAGAAACGCAGATACGCAGTATTTT.

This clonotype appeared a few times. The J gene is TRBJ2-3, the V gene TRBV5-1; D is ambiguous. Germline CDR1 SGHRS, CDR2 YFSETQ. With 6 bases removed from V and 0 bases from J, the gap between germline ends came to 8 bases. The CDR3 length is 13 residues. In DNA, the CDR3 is TGCGCCAGCATTGGACCTAGCACAGATACGCAGTATTTT. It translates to CASIGPSTDTQYF.

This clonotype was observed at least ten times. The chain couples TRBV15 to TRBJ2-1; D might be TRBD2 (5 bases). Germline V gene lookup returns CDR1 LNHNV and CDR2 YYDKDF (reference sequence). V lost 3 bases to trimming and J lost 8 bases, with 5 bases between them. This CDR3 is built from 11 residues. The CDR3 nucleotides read TGTGCCACCAGCAGTAGCGATGAGCAGTTCTTC. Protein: CATSSSDEQFF.

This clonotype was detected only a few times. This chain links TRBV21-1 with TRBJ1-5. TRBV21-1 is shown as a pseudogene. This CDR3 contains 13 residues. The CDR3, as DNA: TGTGCCAGCCTCTGCGGGTTAGGTCAGCCCCAGCATTTT. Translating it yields CASLCGLGQPQHF.

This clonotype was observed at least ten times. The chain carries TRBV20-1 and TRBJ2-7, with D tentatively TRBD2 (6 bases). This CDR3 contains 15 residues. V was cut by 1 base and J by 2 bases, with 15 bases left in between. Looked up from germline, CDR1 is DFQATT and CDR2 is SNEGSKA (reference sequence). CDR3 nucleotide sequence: TGCAGTGCTAGAGGGGATCGGGACTCACCCTACGAGCAGTACTTC. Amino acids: CSARGDRDSPYEQYF.

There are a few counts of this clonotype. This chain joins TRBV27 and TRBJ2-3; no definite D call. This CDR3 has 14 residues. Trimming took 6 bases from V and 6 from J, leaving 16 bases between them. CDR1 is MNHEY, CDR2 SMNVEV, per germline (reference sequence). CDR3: CASSSPALGDTQYF. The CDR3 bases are TGTGCCAGCAGCTCCCCGGCGTTGGGGGATACGCAGTATTTT.

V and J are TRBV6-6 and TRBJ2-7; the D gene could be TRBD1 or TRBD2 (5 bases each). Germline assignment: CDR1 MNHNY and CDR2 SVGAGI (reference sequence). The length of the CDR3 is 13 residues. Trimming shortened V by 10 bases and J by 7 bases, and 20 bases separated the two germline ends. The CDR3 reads CAINRDGLREQYF. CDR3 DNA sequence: TGTGCCATCAACCGGGACGGCCTACGAGAGCAGTACTTC.